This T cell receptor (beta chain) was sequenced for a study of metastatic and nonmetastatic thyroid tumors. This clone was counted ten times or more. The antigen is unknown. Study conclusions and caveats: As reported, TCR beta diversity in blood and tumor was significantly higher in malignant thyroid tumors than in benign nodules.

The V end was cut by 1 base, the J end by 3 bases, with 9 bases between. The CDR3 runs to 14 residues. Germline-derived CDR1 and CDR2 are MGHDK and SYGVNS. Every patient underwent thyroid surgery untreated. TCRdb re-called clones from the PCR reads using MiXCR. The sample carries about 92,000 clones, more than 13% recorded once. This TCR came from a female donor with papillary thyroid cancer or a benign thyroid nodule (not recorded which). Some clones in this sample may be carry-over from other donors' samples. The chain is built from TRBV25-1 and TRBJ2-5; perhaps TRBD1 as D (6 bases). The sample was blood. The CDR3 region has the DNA TGTGCCAGCAGTGAATTGGGGGCAAAAGAGACCCAGTACTTC. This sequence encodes CASSELGAKETQYF.